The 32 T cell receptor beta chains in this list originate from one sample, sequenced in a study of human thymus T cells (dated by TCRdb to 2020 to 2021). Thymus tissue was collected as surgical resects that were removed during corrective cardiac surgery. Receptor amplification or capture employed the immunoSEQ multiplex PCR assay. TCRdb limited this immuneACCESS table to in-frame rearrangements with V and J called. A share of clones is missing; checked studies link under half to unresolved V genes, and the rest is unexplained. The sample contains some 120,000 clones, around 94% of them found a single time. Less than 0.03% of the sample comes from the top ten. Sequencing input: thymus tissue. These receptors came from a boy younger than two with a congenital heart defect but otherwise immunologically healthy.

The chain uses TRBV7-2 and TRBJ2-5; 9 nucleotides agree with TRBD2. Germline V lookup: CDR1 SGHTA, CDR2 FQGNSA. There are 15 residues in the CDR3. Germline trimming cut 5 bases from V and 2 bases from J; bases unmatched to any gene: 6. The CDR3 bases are TGTGCCAGCAGCGCATTACTAGCGGGTCAAGAGACCCAGTACTTC. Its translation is CASSALLAGQETQYF.

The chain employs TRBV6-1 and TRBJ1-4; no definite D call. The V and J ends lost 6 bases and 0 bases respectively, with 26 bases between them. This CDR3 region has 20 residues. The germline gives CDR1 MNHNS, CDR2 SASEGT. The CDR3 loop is CASSEPSGDNPLATNEKLFF. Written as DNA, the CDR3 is TGTGCCAGCAGCGAACCTTCTGGCGATAACCCACTTGCAACTAATGAAAAACTGTTTTTT.

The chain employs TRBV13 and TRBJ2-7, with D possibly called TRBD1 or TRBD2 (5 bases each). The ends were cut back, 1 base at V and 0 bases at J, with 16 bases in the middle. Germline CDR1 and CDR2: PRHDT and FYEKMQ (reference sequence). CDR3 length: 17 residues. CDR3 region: CASSLVGVPDFSYEQYF. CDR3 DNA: TGTGCCAGCAGCTTAGTAGGGGTACCGGACTTCTCCTACGAGCAGTACTTC.

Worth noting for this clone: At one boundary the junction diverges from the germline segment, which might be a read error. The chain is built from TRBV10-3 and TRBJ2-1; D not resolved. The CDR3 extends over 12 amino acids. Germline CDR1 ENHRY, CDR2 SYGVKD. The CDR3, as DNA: TGTGCCACCAGTACCTCAAGCAATGAGCAGTTCTTC. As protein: CATSTSSNEQFF.

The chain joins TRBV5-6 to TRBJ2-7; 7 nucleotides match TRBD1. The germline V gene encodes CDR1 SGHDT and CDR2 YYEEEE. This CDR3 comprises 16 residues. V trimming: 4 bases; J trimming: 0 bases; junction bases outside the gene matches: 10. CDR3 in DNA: TGTGCCAGCAGCCCCGGCCCTAGACAGGGCTCCTACGAGCAGTACTTC. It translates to CASSPGPRQGSYEQYF.

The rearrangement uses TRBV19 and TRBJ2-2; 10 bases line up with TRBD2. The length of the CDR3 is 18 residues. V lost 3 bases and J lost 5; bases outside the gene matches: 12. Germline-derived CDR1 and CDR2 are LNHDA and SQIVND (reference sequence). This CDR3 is CASSIRLAGPARTGELFF. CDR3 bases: TGTGCCAGTAGTATTAGACTAGCGGGTCCCGCACGAACCGGGGAGCTGTTTTTT. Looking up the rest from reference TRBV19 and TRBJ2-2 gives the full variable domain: DGGITQSPKYLFRKEGQNVTLSCEQNLNHDAMYWYRQDPGQGLRLIYYSQIVNDFQKGDIAEGYSVSREKKESFPLTVTSAQKNPTAFYLCASSIRLAGPARTGELFFGEGSRLTVL.

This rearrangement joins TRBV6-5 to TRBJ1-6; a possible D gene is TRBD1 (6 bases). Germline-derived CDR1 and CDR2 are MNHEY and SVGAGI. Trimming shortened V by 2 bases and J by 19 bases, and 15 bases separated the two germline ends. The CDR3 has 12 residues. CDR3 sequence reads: CASSYPQGSCHF. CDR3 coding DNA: TGTGCCAGCAGTTACCCCCAGGGGAGCTGTCACTTT.

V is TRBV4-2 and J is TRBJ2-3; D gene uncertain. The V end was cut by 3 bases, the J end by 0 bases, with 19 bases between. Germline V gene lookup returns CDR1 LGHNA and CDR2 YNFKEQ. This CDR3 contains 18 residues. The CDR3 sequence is CASSHPQTLPRSTDTQYF. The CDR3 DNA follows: TGTGCCAGCAGCCACCCCCAGACCCTCCCCCGGAGCACAGATACGCAGTATTTT.

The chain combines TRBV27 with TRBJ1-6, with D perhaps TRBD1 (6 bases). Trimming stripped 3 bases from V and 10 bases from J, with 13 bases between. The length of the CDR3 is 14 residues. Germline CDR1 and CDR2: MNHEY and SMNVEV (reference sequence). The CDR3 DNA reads TGTGCCAGCAGTTTCGGGGGGCTAAGGTCACCCCTCCACTTT. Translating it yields CASSFGGLRSPLHF.

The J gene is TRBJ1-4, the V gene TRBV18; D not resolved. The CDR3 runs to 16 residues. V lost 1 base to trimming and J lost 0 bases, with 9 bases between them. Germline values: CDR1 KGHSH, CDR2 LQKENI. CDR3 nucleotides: TGTGCCAGCTCACCACGGAAGATTGCAACTAATGAAAAACTGTTTTTT. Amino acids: CASSPRKIATNEKLFF.

CDR3 sequence (DNA): TGTGCCAGCAGCCCCTGGGACAGCCCAAGAGGAAAGTACTTC. Protein product: CASSPWDSPRGKYF. J is TRBJ2-7 and V is TRBV5-5, with TRBD1 identical over 7 bases. This CDR3 has 14 residues. With 4 bases clipped from V and 11 bases from J, the junction kept 15 bases outside the gene matches. The germline V gene encodes CDR1 SGHKS and CDR2 YYEKEE (reference sequence). Complete variable domain (other parts from reference TRBV5-5 and TRBJ2-7): DAGVTQSPTHLIKTRGQQVTLRCSPISGHKSVSWYQQVLGQGPQFIFQYYEKEERGRGNFPDRFSARQFPNYSSELNVNALLLGDSALYLCASSPWDSPRGKYFGPGTRLTVT.

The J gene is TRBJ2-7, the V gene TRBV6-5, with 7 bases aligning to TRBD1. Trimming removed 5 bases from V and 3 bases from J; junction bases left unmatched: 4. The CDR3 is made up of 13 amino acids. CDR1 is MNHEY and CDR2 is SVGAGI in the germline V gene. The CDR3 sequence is CASSGDSNYEQYF. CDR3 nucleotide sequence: TGTGCCAGCAGTGGGGACAGTAACTACGAGCAGTACTTC.

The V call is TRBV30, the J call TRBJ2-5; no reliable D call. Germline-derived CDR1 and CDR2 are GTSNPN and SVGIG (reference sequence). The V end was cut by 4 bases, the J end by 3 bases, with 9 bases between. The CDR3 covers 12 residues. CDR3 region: CAWKTSKETQYF. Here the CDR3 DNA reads TGTGCCTGGAAGACTTCTAAAGAGACCCAGTACTTC. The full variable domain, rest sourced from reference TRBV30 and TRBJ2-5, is SQTIHQWPATLVQPVGSPLSLECTVEGTSNPNLYWYRQAAGRGLQLLFYSVGIGQISSEVPQNLSASRPQDRQFILSSKKLLLSDSGFYLCAWKTSKETQYFGPGTRLLVL.

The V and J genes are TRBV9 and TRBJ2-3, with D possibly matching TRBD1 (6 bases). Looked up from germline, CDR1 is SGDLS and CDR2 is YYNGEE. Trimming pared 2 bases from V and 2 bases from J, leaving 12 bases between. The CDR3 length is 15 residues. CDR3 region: CASSVWTDLTDTQYF. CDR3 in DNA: TGTGCCAGCAGCGTTTGGACAGACCTCACAGATACGCAGTATTTT.

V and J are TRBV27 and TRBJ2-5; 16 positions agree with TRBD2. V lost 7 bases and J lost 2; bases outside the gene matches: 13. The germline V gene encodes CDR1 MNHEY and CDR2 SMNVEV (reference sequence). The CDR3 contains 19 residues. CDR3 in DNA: TGTGCCAGCACCCACCCACCGGGACTAGCGGGGGGGGAACAAGAGACCCAGTACTTC. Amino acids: CASTHPPGLAGGEQETQYF.

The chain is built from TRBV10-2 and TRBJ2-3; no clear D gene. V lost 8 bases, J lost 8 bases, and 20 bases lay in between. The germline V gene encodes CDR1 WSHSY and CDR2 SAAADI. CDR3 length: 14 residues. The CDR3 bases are TGCGCCAGCGGTATAGGGCTAGTCGGCGGTACGCAGTATTTT. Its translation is CASGIGLVGGTQYF.

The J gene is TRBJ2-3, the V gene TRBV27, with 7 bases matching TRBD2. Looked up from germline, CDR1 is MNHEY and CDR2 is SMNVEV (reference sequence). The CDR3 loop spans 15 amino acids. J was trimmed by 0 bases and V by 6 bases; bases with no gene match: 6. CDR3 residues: CASSRSGISTDTQYF. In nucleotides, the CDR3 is TGTGCCAGCAGCCGAAGCGGGATTAGCACAGATACGCAGTATTTT.

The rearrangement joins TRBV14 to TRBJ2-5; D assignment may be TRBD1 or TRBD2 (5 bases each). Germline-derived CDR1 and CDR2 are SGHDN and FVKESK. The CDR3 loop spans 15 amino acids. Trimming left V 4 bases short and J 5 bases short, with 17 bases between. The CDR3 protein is CASSLVGAGRETQYF. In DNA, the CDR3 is TGTGCCAGCAGCCTAGTCGGGGCCGGCAGGGAGACCCAGTACTTC.

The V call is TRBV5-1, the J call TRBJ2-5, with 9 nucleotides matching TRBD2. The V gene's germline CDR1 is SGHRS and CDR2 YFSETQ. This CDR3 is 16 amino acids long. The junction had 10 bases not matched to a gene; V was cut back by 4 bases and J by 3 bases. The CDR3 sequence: CASSPSEKRGEETQYF. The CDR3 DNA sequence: TGCGCCAGCAGCCCATCGGAAAAGCGGGGGGAAGAGACCCAGTACTTC.

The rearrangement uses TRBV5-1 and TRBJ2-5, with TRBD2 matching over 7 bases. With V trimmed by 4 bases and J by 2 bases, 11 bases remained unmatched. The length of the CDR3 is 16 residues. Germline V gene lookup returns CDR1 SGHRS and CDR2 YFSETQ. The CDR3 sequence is CASSPDGLAAQETQYF. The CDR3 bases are TGCGCCAGCAGCCCGGATGGCCTAGCGGCGCAAGAGACCCAGTACTTC.

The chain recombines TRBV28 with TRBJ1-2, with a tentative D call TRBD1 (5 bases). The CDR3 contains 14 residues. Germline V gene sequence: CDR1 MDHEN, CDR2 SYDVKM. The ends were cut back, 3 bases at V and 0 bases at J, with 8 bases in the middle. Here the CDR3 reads CASSLGEANYGYTF. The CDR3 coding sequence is TGTGCCAGCAGTTTGGGGGAAGCTAACTATGGCTACACCTTC.

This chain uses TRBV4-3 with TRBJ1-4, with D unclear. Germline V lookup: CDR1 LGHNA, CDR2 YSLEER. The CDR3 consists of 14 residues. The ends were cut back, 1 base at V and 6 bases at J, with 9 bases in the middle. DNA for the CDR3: TGCGCCAGCAGCCAAGCGAGGGAGGATGAAAAACTGTTTTTT. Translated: CASSQAREDEKLFF.

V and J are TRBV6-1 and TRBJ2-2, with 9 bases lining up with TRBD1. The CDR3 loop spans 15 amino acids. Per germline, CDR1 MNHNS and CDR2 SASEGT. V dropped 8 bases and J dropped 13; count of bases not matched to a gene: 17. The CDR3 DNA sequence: TGTGCCAGCTGTACTGTACGGGACAGGGTAGGAGGGCTGTTTTTT. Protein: CASCTVRDRVGGLFF.

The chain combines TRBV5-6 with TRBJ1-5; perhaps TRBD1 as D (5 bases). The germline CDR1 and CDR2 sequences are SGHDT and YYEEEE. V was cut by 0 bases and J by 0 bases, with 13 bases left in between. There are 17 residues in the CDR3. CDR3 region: CASSLGLGDGSNQPQHF. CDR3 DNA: TGTGCCAGCAGCTTGGGATTGGGGGACGGTAGCAATCAGCCCCAGCATTTT.

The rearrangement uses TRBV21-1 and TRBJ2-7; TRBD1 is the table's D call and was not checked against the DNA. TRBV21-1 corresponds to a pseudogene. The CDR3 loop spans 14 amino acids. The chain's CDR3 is CASSVGTGFGEQYF. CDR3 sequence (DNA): TGTGCCAGCAGCGTCGGGACAGGCTTCGGGGAGCAGTACTTC.

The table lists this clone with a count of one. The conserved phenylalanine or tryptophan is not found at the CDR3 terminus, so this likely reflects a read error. This CDR3 reads CAWSVAPAGCTKAFL. DNA for the CDR3: TGTGCCTGGAGTGTCGCCCCGGCTGGGTGCACTAAAGCTTTCCTT. The chain links TRBV30 to TRBJ1-1; no firm D call. The CDR3 is 15 residues long. Germline V lookup: CDR1 GTSNPN, CDR2 SVGIG (reference sequence).

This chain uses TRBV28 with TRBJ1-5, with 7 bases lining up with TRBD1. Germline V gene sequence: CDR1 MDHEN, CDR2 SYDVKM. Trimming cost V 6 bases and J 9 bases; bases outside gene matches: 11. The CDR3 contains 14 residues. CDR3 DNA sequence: TGTGCCAGCAGCAACGACAGGGAAATTAGGCCCCAGCATTTT. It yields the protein CASSNDREIRPQHF.

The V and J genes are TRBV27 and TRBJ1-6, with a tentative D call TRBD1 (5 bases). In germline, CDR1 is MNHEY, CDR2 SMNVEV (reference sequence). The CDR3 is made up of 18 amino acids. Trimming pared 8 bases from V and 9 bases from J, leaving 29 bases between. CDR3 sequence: CASAKPGPRTTFASPLHF. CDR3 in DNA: TGTGCCAGCGCGAAACCGGGACCGAGAACGACCTTCGCTTCACCCCTCCACTTT.

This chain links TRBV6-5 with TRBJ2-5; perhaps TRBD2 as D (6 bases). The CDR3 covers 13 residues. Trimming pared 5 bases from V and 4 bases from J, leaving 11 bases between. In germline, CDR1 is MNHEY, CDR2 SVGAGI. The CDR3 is CASSLMGGETQYF. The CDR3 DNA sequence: TGTGCCAGCAGTCTCATGGGGGGAGAGACCCAGTACTTC.

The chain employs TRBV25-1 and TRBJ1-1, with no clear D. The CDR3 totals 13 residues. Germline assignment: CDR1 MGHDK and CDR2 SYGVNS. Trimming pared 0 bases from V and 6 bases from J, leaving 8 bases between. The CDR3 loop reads CASSEYTASEAFF. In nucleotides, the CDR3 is TGTGCCAGCAGTGAATATACAGCCTCTGAAGCTTTCTTT.

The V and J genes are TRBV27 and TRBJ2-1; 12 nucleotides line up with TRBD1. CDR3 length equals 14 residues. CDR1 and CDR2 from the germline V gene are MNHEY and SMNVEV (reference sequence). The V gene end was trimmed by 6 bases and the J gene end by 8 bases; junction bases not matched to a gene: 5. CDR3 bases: TGTGCCAGCAGCAGGGACAGGGGGCGCGATGAGCAGTTCTTC. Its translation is CASSRDRGRDEQFF.

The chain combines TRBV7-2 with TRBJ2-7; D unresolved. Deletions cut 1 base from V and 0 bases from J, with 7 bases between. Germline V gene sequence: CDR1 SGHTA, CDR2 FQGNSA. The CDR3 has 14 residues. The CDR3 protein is CASSLESLSYEQYF. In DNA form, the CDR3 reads TGTGCCAGCAGCTTAGAGTCCCTCTCCTACGAGCAGTACTTC. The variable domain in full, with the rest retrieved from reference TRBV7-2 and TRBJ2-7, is GAGVSQSPSNKVTEKGKDVELRCDPISGHTALYWYRQSLGQGLEFLIYFQGNSAPDKSGLPSDRFSAERTGGSVSTLTIQRTQQEDSAVYLCASSLESLSYEQYFGPGTRLTVT.